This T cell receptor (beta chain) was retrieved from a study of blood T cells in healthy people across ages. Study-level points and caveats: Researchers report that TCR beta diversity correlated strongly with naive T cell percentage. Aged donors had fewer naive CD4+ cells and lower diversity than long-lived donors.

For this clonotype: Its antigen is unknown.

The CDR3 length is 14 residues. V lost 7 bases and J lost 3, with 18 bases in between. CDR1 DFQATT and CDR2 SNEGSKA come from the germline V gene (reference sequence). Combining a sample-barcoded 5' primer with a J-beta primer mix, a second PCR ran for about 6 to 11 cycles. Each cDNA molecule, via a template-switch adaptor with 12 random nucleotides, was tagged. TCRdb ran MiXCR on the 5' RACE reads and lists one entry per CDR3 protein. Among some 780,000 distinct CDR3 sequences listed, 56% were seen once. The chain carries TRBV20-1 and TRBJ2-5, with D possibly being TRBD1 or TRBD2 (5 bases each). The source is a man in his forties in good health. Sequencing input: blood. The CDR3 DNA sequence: TGCAGTGGGTTTGGACTCCAAGGGGAAGAGACCCAGTACTTC. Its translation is CSGFGLQGEETQYF.